The 22 T cell receptor beta chains listed next were all sequenced from one sample in a study of CD8+CD57+ T cells in acquired aplastic anemia (dated by TCRdb to the late 2010s). TCRdb records Illumina HiSeq 2000 as the sequencer. Genomic DNA was used as template for profiling of TCR beta VDJ combinations and CDR3 sequences. TCRdb's own reprocessing of the public reads used fastp at Q25 and MiXCR and kept productive beta chains. Rows with one shared CDR3 protein collapse into an entry with the most common genes and DNA. The sample profile shows 150,000 to 200,000 distinct CDR3 sequences; approximately 40% of them were found once. Of the sample, 1.1% falls within the top ten clones. Source material: sorted CD4+, CD8+, or CD8+CD57+ T cells (not recorded which) from PBMCs. The receptors derive from a human donor in good health.

Comment on this clonotype: This could be a read error, since a much larger clone is one nucleotide away. This chain uses TRBV20-1 with TRBJ2-3, with D possibly TRBD2 on 6 matching bases. Germline values: CDR1 DFQATT, CDR2 SNEGSKA (reference sequence). This CDR3 is built from 18 residues. The CDR3 region has the DNA TGCAGTGCTAGGGGTGTTCACGACTGGGCAACTAGCACAGGTACGCAGTATTTT. Translated, it gives CSARGVHDWATSTGTQYF.

This clonotype was recorded at least ten times. The CDR3 spells CASSLALADGTDTQYF. DNA for the CDR3: TGTGCCAGCAGCTTAGCTCTAGCGGATGGCACAGATACGCAGTATTTT. The rearrangement links TRBV7-2 to TRBJ2-3, with 7 bases identical to TRBD2. V shed 0 bases, J shed 1 base, and the junction held 4 bases outside the gene matches. In germline, CDR1 is SGHTA, CDR2 FQGNSA. This CDR3 is built from 16 residues.

In regard to this clonotype: The junction and the germline gene differ at one end; a read error may be behind it. The chain uses TRBV2 and TRBJ1-2, with D unresolved. Germline-derived CDR1 and CDR2 are SNHLY and FYNNEI. CDR3 length: 10 amino acids. In nucleotides, the CDR3 is TGTGCCAGCAGTGACACCGACGGGAACTTC. It encodes CASSDTDGNF.

This clonotype was recorded a few times. The chain joins TRBV5-4 to TRBJ2-1, with TRBD2 matching over 11 bases. Germline V gene lookup returns CDR1 SGHNT and CDR2 YYREEE (reference sequence). The J segment lost 8 bases and the V segment lost 0 bases, leaving 10 bases of the junction unmatched. This CDR3 spans 17 amino acids. CDR3 nucleotides: TGTGCCAGCAGCTTGGCCCTGACTAGCGGGATGGGCTATGAGCAGTTCTTC. It translates to CASSLALTSGMGYEQFF. The complete variable domain, with remaining parts taken from reference TRBV5-4 and TRBJ2-1, reads ETGVTQSPTHLIKTRGQQVTLRCSSQSGHNTVSWYQQALGQGPQFIFQYYREEENGRGNFPPRFSGLQFPNYSSELNVNALELDDSALYLCASSLALTSGMGYEQFFGPGTRLTVL.

The sample holds many counts of this clonotype. The chain employs TRBV4-3 and TRBJ2-7, with TRBD1 matching 9 bases. After removal of 4 bases from V and 2 bases from J, the junction contained 3 bases not matched to a gene. The CDR3 is 14 amino acids. CDR1 LGHNA and CDR2 YSLEER come from the germline V gene. For the CDR3, the DNA is TGCGCCAGCAGCCCGCGACAGGGGGCCTACGAGCAGTACTTC. Translated: CASSPRQGAYEQYF.

This clonotype was seen repeatedly, ten times or more. The CDR3 sequence: CASSEGLGAGYGYTF. Here the CDR3 DNA reads TGTGCCAGCAGTGAAGGGCTGGGCGCGGGTTATGGCTACACCTTC. V and J are TRBV25-1 and TRBJ1-2; no reliable D call. The V end lost 2 bases, the J end lost 5 bases, and 15 bases lay between the germline ends. The germline V gene has CDR1 MGHDK and CDR2 SYGVNS. The CDR3 is 15 amino acids.

This clonotype has just a few counts. This chain uses TRBV12-3 or TRBV12-4 with TRBJ1-3; 8 positions agree with TRBD1. The V segment lost 6 bases and the J segment 5 bases; nucleotides outside the gene matches: 12. The CDR3 spans 16 residues. The chain's CDR3 is CASSPPARDRRNTIYF. CDR3 DNA sequence: TGTGCCAGCAGCCCCCCCGCCCGGGACAGGAGAAACACCATATATTTT.

This clonotype was seen many times. This chain joins TRBV7-3 and TRBJ2-5; a weak D match, TRBD2 (6 bases). CDR3 length: 15 residues. Germline lookup yields CDR1 SGHTA and CDR2 FQGTGA. With 4 bases removed from V and 2 bases from J, the gap between germline ends came to 14 bases. DNA for the CDR3: TGTGCCAGCAGCTCCGTTGGGGGGAGTCAAGAGACCCAGTACTTC. Its protein is CASSSVGGSQETQYF.

V gene TRBV24-1 combines with J gene TRBJ2-1; D possibly matches TRBD1 or TRBD2 (5 bases each). The CDR3 is 13 residues long. The ends were cut back, 7 bases at V and 6 bases at J, with 12 bases in the middle. Germline CDR1 reads KGHDR; CDR2 reads SFDVKD. CDR3 sequence: CATSTDSGNEQFF. The CDR3, as DNA: TGTGCCACCAGCACCGACAGCGGCAATGAGCAGTTCTTC.

The V and J genes are TRBV7-9 and TRBJ2-7; D gene ambiguous. Trimming shortened V by 2 bases and J by 4 bases, and 6 bases separated the two germline ends. CDR1 SEHNR and CDR2 FQNEAQ come from the germline V gene (reference sequence). This CDR3 region has 12 residues. CDR3 region: CASSLLEYEQYF. Here the CDR3 DNA reads TGTGCCAGCAGCTTACTGGAGTACGAGCAGTACTTC.

This CDR3 is CASSPGTGLTGELFF. CDR3 nucleotides: TGTGCCAGCAGCCCCGGGACAGGTCTGACCGGGGAGCTGTTTTTT. The J gene is TRBJ2-2, the V gene TRBV6-1; 8 positions agree with TRBD1. V shed 6 bases, J shed 5 bases, and the junction held 8 bases outside the gene matches. The CDR3 sequence is 15 residues long. Germline V CDR1 and CDR2: MNHNS, SASEGT.

To note about this clonotype: With a much larger clone just one base away, this may be a read error. The rearrangement joins TRBV6-1 to TRBJ2-2; a possible D gene is TRBD1 (6 bases). Germline V gene sequence: CDR1 MNHNS, CDR2 SASEGT. The CDR3 has 15 amino acids. The CDR3 DNA reads TGTGTCAGCAGTGCCGGGACACGTAGGACCGGGGAGCTGTTTTTT. Residues: CVSSAGTRRTGELFF.

This chain connects TRBV25-1 to TRBJ2-2; 7 nucleotides match TRBD1. The CDR3 runs to 14 residues. CDR1 and CDR2 from the germline V gene are MGHDK and SYGVNS. V was clipped by 7 bases and J by 1 base; unmatched bases: 3. In DNA, the CDR3 is TGTGCCAGCACTAGGACAGGGAACACCGGGGAGCTGTTTTTT. Protein sequence: CASTRTGNTGELFF.

V is TRBV4-3 and J is TRBJ2-2; tentative D call: TRBD2 (6 bases). The germline V gene encodes CDR1 LGHNA and CDR2 YSLEER. This CDR3 region has 16 residues. Trimming cost V 0 bases and J 6 bases, with 14 bases left between them. The CDR3 loop reads CASSQDRLGRSGELFF. The CDR3, as DNA: TGCGCCAGCAGCCAAGATCGGCTGGGGAGGTCCGGGGAGCTGTTTTTT.

This clonotype was counted ten times or more. V and J are TRBV9 and TRBJ1-1; 7 bases align to TRBD1. Losses at the gene ends were 0 bases for V and 10 bases for J; bases not matched to a gene: 6. CDR3 length: 13 residues. The germline V gene encodes CDR1 SGDLS and CDR2 YYNGEE. The CDR3, as DNA: TGTGCCAGCAGCGTAGACCAATCAGGGGGAGCTTTCTTT. This codes for CASSVDQSGGAFF.

Ten or more counts support this clonotype. The genes are TRBV12-3 or TRBV12-4 and TRBJ2-5, with 9 bases lining up with TRBD1. This CDR3 comprises 15 residues. V shed 3 bases and J 5 bases; nucleotides not matched to a gene: 7. The DNA of the CDR3 is TGTGCCAGCAGTTTCTTCGGACAGGGGTCGGAGACCCAGTACTTC. Translated, it gives CASSFFGQGSETQYF.

This clonotype was counted at least ten times. This chain joins TRBV12-3 or TRBV12-4 and TRBJ2-7; D possibly matches TRBD1 or TRBD2 (5 bases each). This CDR3 comprises 14 residues. The ends were cut back, 5 bases at V and 2 bases at J, with 13 bases in the middle. The CDR3 loop reads CASSASGRTYEQYF. The DNA of the CDR3 is TGTGCCAGCAGTGCCTCGGGACGGACCTACGAGCAGTACTTC.

The CDR3 region is CATSDRGTGVFGEQYF. Written as DNA, the CDR3 is TGTGCCACCAGTGATAGAGGGACAGGGGTTTTTGGCGAGCAGTACTTC. The rearrangement links TRBV24-1 to TRBJ2-7; 10 bases agree with TRBD1. Germline loops: CDR1 KGHDR, CDR2 SFDVKD. CDR3 size: 16 residues. After removal of 3 bases from V and 6 bases from J, the junction contained 10 bases not matched to a gene.

There are a few counts of this clonotype. This may be a read error, as it is one base from a much larger clone. The rearrangement links TRBV7-2 to TRBJ2-2; 8 bases align to TRBD1. Trimming cost V 6 bases and J 7 bases; bases outside gene matches: 7. CDR1 is SGHTA, CDR2 FQGNSA, per germline. This CDR3 region has 14 residues. Here the CDR3 DNA reads TGTGCCAGCAGGCAGGGGGCCCAAATCGGGGAGCTGTTTTTT. Translation: CASRQGAQIGELFF.

This clonotype was recorded a few times. The chain is built from TRBV28 and TRBJ1-2, with TRBD1 matching over 10 bases. Germline-derived CDR1 and CDR2 are MDHEN and SYDVKM. The J segment lost 7 bases and the V segment lost 6 bases, leaving 11 bases of the junction unmatched. The CDR3 is 15 residues long. The CDR3 DNA follows: TGTGCCAGCAGCTACCTGGACAGGGGGTTAAGTGGCTACACCTTC. Translation gives CASSYLDRGLSGYTF.

V gene TRBV10-3 combines with J gene TRBJ2-1, with TRBD1 matching 10 bases. Germline trimming cut 10 bases from V and 7 bases from J; bases unmatched to any gene: 7. This CDR3 has 13 amino acids. Germline CDR1 ENHRY, CDR2 SYGVKD. The CDR3 loop is CATRQGATNEQFF. CDR3 in DNA: TGTGCCACCCGACAGGGGGCAACTAATGAGCAGTTCTTC.

This clonotype was seen a handful of times. The CDR3 DNA reads as TGTGCCATCAGGGACGTAGACTCTGGAAACACCATATATTTT. Protein product: CAIRDVDSGNTIYF. The rearrangement uses TRBV10-3 and TRBJ1-3; D unresolved. The germline V gene has CDR1 ENHRY and CDR2 SYGVKD. V lost 6 bases and J lost 0, with 9 bases in between. The CDR3 length is 14 residues.